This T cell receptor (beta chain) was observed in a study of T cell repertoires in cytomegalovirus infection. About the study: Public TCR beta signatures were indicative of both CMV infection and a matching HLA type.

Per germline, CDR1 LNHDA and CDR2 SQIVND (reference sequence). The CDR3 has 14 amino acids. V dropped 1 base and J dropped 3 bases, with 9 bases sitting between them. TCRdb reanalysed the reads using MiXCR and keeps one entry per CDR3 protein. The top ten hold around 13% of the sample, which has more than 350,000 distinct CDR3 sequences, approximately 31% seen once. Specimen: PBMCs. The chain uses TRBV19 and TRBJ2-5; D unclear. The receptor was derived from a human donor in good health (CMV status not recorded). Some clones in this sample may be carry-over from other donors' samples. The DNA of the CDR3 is TGTGCCAGTAGTATAGGTCAGAACAAAGAGACCCAGTACTTC. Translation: CASSIGQNKETQYF.